A selection of T cell receptor beta chains follows, all from one sample in a study of post-analysis software for immune sequencing data. TCRdb reanalysed the PCR reads using MiXCR and keeps one entry per CDR3 protein. The repertoire has hundreds of thousands of distinct CDR3 sequences, 53% of them found once; the top ten carry approximately 4.2%. The sequenced material came from blood. The receptor set was obtained from a girl under 18 with multiple sclerosis. The CDR3 runs from the conserved cysteine through the conserved F or W. The D gene is left open where the match is weak. Size is omitted from some rows. Given values are once, few, many or a class for expanded clones.

J	size	D	V	CDR3	DNA
TRBJ2-5	.	TRBD2	TRBV5-1	CASSWTSGPQETQYF	TGCGCCAGCAGCTGGACTAGCGGGCCGCAAGAGACCCAGTACTTC
TRBJ1-2	.	TRBD1	TRBV29-1	CSATGEDYGYTF	TGCAGCGCGACAGGGGAAGACTATGGCTACACCTTC
TRBJ2-4	few	.	TRBV10-3	CAISDRGGTNIQYF	TGTGCCATCAGTGACAGGGGGGGAACGAACATTCAGTACTTC
TRBJ2-1	.	TRBD2	TRBV5-1	CASSTAAGGNEQFF	TGCGCCAGCAGCACGGCAGCGGGAGGGAATGAGCAGTTCTTC
TRBJ2-3	.	.	TRBV29-1	CSVGLLLRADTQYF	TGCAGCGTTGGATTACTCTTACGGGCAGATACGCAGTATTTT
TRBJ2-5	.	TRBD2	TRBV6-6	CASSLSGTVKETQYF	TGTGCCAGCAGCCTCAGCGGGACCGTCAAAGAGACCCAGTACTTC
TRBJ2-1	few	.	TRBV12-3/TRBV12-4	CASSSKRGGAYNEQFF	TGTGCCAGCAGTTCCAAACGAGGGGGGGCCTACAATGAGCAGTTCTTC
TRBJ2-1	.	.	TRBV7-6	CASSLAYWQVGEQFF	TGTGCCAGCAGCTTAGCCTACTGGCAAGTAGGTGAGCAGTTCTTC
TRBJ2-1	.	TRBD1	TRBV18	CASSPGQVNEQFF	TGTGCCAGCTCACCGGGACAGGTCAATGAGCAGTTCTTC
TRBJ2-5	few	TRBD1	TRBV7-6	CASSLGGGFETQYF	TGTGCCAGCAGCTTAGGAGGGGGCTTCGAGACCCAGTACTTC
TRBJ2-7	.	.	TRBV28	CASSFPPGHEQYF	TGTGCCAGCAGTTTCCCGCCAGGGCACGAGCAGTACTTC